The 21 T cell receptor beta chains below all came from one sample that was sequenced in a study of CD8 T cells in Susac syndrome. With random hexamers, roughly 0.5 to 1 ug RNA was reverse transcribed. Using its own MiXCR run on the immunoSEQ multiplex PCR reads, TCRdb lists one record per CDR3 protein. Found here are fewer than 300,000 distinct CDR3 sequences, 70% to 90% of them singletons; the top ten hold approximately 0.12%. Sequenced material: CD8+ T cells from PBMCs. These receptors were collected from a human donor with multiple sclerosis.

CDR3 loop: CASSQDRTEAFF. The CDR3 DNA sequence: TGTGCCAGCAGCCAAGATAGGACTGAAGCTTTCTTT. The chain joins TRBV3-1 to TRBJ1-1; D gene ambiguous. The CDR3 runs 12 residues. Trimming took 0 bases from V and 5 from J, leaving 4 bases between them. Germline V gene lookup returns CDR1 LGHDT and CDR2 YNNKEL (reference sequence).

As for this clonotype: Being one base from a much bigger clone, this may be a read error. The chain joins TRBV7-9 to TRBJ2-5; D not resolved. Trimming shortened V by 5 bases and J by 11 bases, and 18 bases separated the two germline ends. The V gene's germline CDR1 is SEHNR and CDR2 FQNEAQ (reference sequence). This CDR3 has 13 amino acids. CDR3 DNA sequence: TGTGCCAGCAGCCCCGGGCCTAATTACGGGCAGTACTTC. Protein sequence: CASSPGPNYGQYF.

The V call is TRBV9, the J call TRBJ2-5; TRBD2 matches 8 bases. The V and J ends lost 0 bases and 2 bases, in that order; junction bases with no gene match: 6. This CDR3 spans 16 amino acids. Looked up from germline, CDR1 is SGDLS and CDR2 is YYNGEE. In DNA form, the CDR3 reads TGTGCCAGCAGCGTAGCTAGACTAGCGATACAAGAGACCCAGTACTTC. Encoded protein: CASSVARLAIQETQYF. Combining the CDR3 with reference TRBV9 and TRBJ2-5 gives the whole variable domain DSGVTQTPKHLITATGQRVTLRCSPRSGDLSVYWYQQSLDQGLQFLIQYYNGEERAKGNILERFSAQQFPDLHSELNLSSLELGDSALYFCASSVARLAIQETQYFGPGTRLLVL.

Only one count was recorded for this clonotype. J is TRBJ2-7 and V is TRBV28; D ambiguous. The CDR3 loop spans 16 amino acids. Germline V gives CDR1 MDHEN, CDR2 SYDVKM. Trimming took off 3 bases at V and 1 base at J, with 16 bases between the two ends. The CDR3 loop is CASSFPARRGSYEQYF. CDR3 sequence (DNA): TGTGCCAGCAGTTTCCCCGCGAGGCGAGGTTCCTACGAGCAGTACTTC.

The chain recombines TRBV27 with TRBJ2-7; D call uncertain. V was clipped by 5 bases and J by 5 bases, with 13 bases between them. The V gene's germline CDR1 is MNHEY and CDR2 SMNVEV (reference sequence). CDR3 size: 13 residues. The CDR3 loop is CASSIRNPHEQYF. The CDR3 nucleotides read TGTGCCAGCAGTATCCGGAATCCCCACGAGCAGTACTTC.

The chain combines TRBV20-1 with TRBJ2-1, with 10 bases fitting TRBD2. The CDR3 covers 15 residues. Germline loops: CDR1 DFQATT, CDR2 SNEGSKA (reference sequence). V lost 0 bases to trimming and J lost 10 bases; unmatched junction nucleotides: 9. CDR3 region: CSARDTVAGGGEQFF. The CDR3 region has the DNA TGCAGTGCTAGAGATACGGTAGCGGGAGGCGGGGAGCAGTTCTTC.

The chain joins TRBV29-1 to TRBJ2-1, with 7 bases identical to TRBD1. With V trimmed by 7 bases and J by 7 bases, 4 bases remained unmatched. The CDR3 has 11 amino acids. Germline loops: CDR1 SQVTM, CDR2 ANQGSEA. The CDR3 sequence is CSGQGNNEQFF. The DNA of the CDR3 is TGCAGCGGACAGGGTAATAATGAGCAGTTCTTC.

V is TRBV20-1 and J is TRBJ2-1; TRBD2 matches at 9 bases. The CDR3 spans 15 residues. Per the germline V gene, CDR1 is DFQATT and CDR2 is SNEGSKA (reference sequence). V shed 4 bases and J 4 bases; nucleotides not matched to a gene: 8. The CDR3 loop reads CSATLTSGLYNEQFF. CDR3 nucleotide sequence: TGCAGTGCTACCCTCACTAGCGGGCTTTACAATGAGCAGTTCTTC.

The genes are TRBV30 and TRBJ2-2; D tentatively fits TRBD1 or TRBD2 (6 bases each). This CDR3 comprises 16 residues. V was shortened by 2 bases and J by 2 bases, with 15 bases between the two germline ends. CDR1 is GTSNPN and CDR2 is SVGIG in the germline V gene (reference sequence). CDR3: CAWSILGGANTGELFF. The CDR3, as DNA: TGTGCCTGGAGTATCCTGGGGGGCGCAAACACCGGGGAGCTGTTTTTT.

The chain has TRBV5-1 and TRBJ2-3; possibly TRBD2 for D (5 bases). The CDR3 contains 14 residues. V lost 1 base and J 3 bases, leaving 9 bases between the germline ends. Looked up from germline, CDR1 is SGHRS and CDR2 is YFSETQ. The CDR3 protein is CASSLRWETDTQYF. The CDR3 bases are TGCGCCAGCAGCTTGAGGTGGGAGACAGATACGCAGTATTTT. Using reference TRBV5-1 and TRBJ2-3 for the parts outside the CDR3, the full variable domain is KAGVTQTPRYLIKTRGQQVTLSCSPISGHRSVSWYQQTPGQGLQFLFEYFSETQRNKGNFPGRFSGRQFSNSRSEMNVSTLELGDSALYLCASSLRWETDTQYFGPGTRLTVL.

The chain couples TRBV5-6 to TRBJ2-2; possibly TRBD1 for D (6 bases). CDR1 SGHDT and CDR2 YYEEEE come from the germline V gene. The CDR3 contains 14 residues. Trimming left V 3 bases short and J 6 bases short, with 12 bases between. The CDR3 DNA is TGTGCCAGCAGCTACGGGACATCTTCCGGGGAGCTGTTTTTT. It specifies CASSYGTSSGELFF.

V and J are TRBV29-1 and TRBJ1-2; maybe TRBD1 (6 bases). Trimming took off 3 bases at V and 3 bases at J, with 17 bases between the two ends. Germline V lookup: CDR1 SQVTM, CDR2 ANQGSEA. The CDR3 has 15 amino acids. CDR3 nucleotides: TGCAGCGTTGACCCGCGGGGGCGGGAGGACTATGGCTACACCTTC. It codes for CSVDPRGREDYGYTF.

V usage is TRBV15 and J usage is TRBJ2-4, with D hard to call. This CDR3 region has 13 residues. V shed 4 bases and J shed 6 bases, with 10 bases lying between them. Germline CDR1 and CDR2: LNHNV and YYDKDF (reference sequence). The CDR3 nucleotides are TGTGCCACCAGCATTTGGGCAGGAAACATTCAGTACTTC. It is translated as CATSIWAGNIQYF.

This clonotype has just one count. The chain employs TRBV30 and TRBJ2-7; 9 bases fit TRBD1. Losses at the gene ends were 6 bases for V and 1 base for J; bases not matched to a gene: 10. Germline V gene lookup returns CDR1 GTSNPN and CDR2 SVGIG (reference sequence). The CDR3 consists of 15 residues. The CDR3 loop is CACFKQGAGSYEQYF. The CDR3 DNA reads TGTGCCTGTTTTAAACAGGGGGCCGGGTCCTACGAGCAGTACTTC.

On this clonotype itself: An end of the junction does not agree with germline; a read error may underlie this. The CDR3 region has the DNA TGTGCAAGCAGCTTGGCCCCCTTCAGCCGGGACCCCGGGAGGCCCTACAATGAGCAGTTCTTC. Amino acid sequence: CASSLAPFSRDPGRPYNEQFF. V gene TRBV5-4 combines with J gene TRBJ2-1; 7 positions match TRBD2. The CDR3 is 21 residues long. CDR1 is SGHNT and CDR2 is YYREEE in the germline V gene (reference sequence). Using reference TRBV5-4 and TRBJ2-1 for the parts outside the CDR3, the full variable domain is ETGVTQSPTHLIKTRGQQVTLRCSSQSGHNTVSWYQQALGQGPQFIFQYYREEENGRGNFPPRFSGLQFPNYSSELNVNALELDDSALYLCASSLAPFSRDPGRPYNEQFFGPGTRLTVL.

The gene calls are TRBV5-1 and TRBJ2-6, with 7 bases aligning to TRBD2. This CDR3 comprises 17 residues. Germline CDR1 and CDR2: SGHRS and YFSETQ. The ends lost 2 bases at V and 0 bases at J; junction bases unmatched: 5. CDR3 in amino acids: CASSLRLAASGANVLTF. In nucleotides, the CDR3 is TGCGCCAGCAGCTTAAGACTAGCCGCCTCTGGGGCCAACGTCCTGACTTTC.

The rearrangement uses TRBV2 and TRBJ2-7, with D possibly matching TRBD1 (5 bases). Germline lookup yields CDR1 SNHLY and CDR2 FYNNEI. The CDR3 contains 16 residues. Trimming stripped 1 base from V and 0 bases from J, with 13 bases between. As DNA, the CDR3 is TGTGCCAGCAGTGAAGATCAGGGCTCCAGCTCCTACGAGCAGTACTTC. This codes for CASSEDQGSSSYEQYF.

This chain connects TRBV28 to TRBJ1-1; D gene uncertain. The germline gives CDR1 MDHEN, CDR2 SYDVKM. V gave up 5 bases and J gave up 0 bases, with 13 bases separating them. The CDR3 consists of 15 residues. CDR3 coding DNA: TGTGCCAGCAGTGGCGGGTTCCGTTTGAACACTGAAGCTTTCTTT. This translates into CASSGGFRLNTEAFF.

The chain couples TRBV10-3 to TRBJ2-1; TRBD2 agrees at 9 bases. With V trimmed by 10 bases and J by 5 bases, 12 bases remained unmatched. Germline V CDR1 and CDR2: ENHRY, SYGVKD. This CDR3 contains 15 residues. The CDR3 region is CATTPTSGNHNEQFF. The CDR3 bases are TGTGCCACTACCCCGACTAGCGGCAATCACAATGAGCAGTTCTTC.

CDR3 bases: TGTGCCAGCAGTTCAGAGCCGACAGCTCCAACCCTAGAGCAGTACTTC. The encoded protein is CASSSEPTAPTLEQYF. The chain couples TRBV27 to TRBJ2-7; maybe TRBD1 (5 bases). The CDR3 runs to 16 residues. Deletions cut 4 bases from V and 7 bases from J, with 23 bases between. The germline CDR1 and CDR2 sequences are MNHEY and SMNVEV (reference sequence).

The V call is TRBV9, the J call TRBJ2-4, with 8 bases aligning to TRBD1. The germline V gene has CDR1 SGDLS and CDR2 YYNGEE. The CDR3 has 17 amino acids. Losses at the gene ends were 4 bases for V and 8 bases for J; bases not matched to a gene: 17. In DNA, the CDR3 is TGTGCCAGCAGCCCCCCGGGGGACAGGAGAAGAGGGGACATTCAGTACTTC. Translation gives CASSPPGDRRRGDIQYF. The whole variable domain, filled in from reference TRBV9 and TRBJ2-4, reads DSGVTQTPKHLITATGQRVTLRCSPRSGDLSVYWYQQSLDQGLQFLIQYYNGEERAKGNILERFSAQQFPDLHSELNLSSLELGDSALYFCASSPPGDRRRGDIQYFGAGTRLSVL.